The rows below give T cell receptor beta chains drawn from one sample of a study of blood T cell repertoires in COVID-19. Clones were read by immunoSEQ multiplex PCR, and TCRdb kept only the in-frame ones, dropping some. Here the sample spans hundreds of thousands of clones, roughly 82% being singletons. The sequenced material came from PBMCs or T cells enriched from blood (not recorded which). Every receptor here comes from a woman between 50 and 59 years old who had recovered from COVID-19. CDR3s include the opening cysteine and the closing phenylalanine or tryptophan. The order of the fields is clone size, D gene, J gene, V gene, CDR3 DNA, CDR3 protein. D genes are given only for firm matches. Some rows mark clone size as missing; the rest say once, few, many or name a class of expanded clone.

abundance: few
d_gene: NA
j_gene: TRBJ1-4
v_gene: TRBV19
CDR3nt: TGTGCCAGTAGTACCCTGTCTGCAACTAATGAAAAACTGTTTTTT
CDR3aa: CASSTLSATNEKLFF

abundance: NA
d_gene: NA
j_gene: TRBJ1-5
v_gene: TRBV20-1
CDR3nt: TGCAGTGCGTCGGTTCAGCCCCAGCATTTT
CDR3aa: CSASVQPQHF

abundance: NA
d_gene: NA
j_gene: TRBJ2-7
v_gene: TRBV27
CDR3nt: TGTGCCAGCACCCCCTCGTGGGGGGAGCAATGGTACTTC
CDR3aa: CASTPSWGEQWYF

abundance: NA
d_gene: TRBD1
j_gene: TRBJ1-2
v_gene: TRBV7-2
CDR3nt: TGTGCCAGCAGCCAACGACAGGGGGCTTTGGGAAGCTACACCTTC
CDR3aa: CASSQRQGALGSYTF

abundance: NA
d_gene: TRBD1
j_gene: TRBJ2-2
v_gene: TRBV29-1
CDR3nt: TGCAGCGGCCACAGGGGGCCTTTCCCCACCGGGGAGCTGTTTTTT
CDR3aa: CSGHRGPFPTGELFF

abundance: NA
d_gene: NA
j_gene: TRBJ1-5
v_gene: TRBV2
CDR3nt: TGTGCCAGCAGTGGGGGGCGGGTTCCTGCTCAGCCCCAGCATTTT
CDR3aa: CASSGGRVPAQPQHF

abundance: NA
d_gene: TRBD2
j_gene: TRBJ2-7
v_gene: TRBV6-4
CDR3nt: TGTTCGACCGAACCGAGGATACCGGGACTAGCGGGAGGGGAGCAGTACTTC
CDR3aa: CSTEPRIPGLAGGEQYF

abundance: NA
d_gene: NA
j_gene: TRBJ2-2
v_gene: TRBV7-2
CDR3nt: TGTGCCAGCAGCTTAGTCCACAACGCGAACACCGGGGAGCTGTTTTTT
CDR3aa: CASSLVHNANTGELFF

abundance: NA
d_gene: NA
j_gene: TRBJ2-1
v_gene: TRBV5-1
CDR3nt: TGCGCCAGCACAGCGAGTGGCAGCTCCTACAATGAGCAGTTCTTC
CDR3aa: CASTASGSSYNEQFF

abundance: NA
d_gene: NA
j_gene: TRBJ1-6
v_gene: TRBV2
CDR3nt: TGTGCCAGCAGTGATGAGGGAGTGCATTCACCCCTCCACTTT
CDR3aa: CASSDEGVHSPLHF

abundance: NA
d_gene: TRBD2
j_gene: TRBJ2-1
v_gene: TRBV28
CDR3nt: TGTGCCAGCAGGCAGCGGGGGGGCGGGAATGAGCAGTTCTTC
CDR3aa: CASRQRGGGNEQFF

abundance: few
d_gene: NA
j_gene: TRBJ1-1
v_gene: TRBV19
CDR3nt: TGTGCCAGTAGTACCCAGAAGAACACTGAAGCTTTCTTT
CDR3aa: CASSTQKNTEAFF

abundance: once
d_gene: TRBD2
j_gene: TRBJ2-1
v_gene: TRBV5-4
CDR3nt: TGTGCCAGCAGCCTACTAGCGGGAGGAATAAAAGCCTATGAGCAGTTCTTC
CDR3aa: CASSLLAGGIKAYEQFF

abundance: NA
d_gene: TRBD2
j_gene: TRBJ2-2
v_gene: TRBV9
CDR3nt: TGTGCCAGCAGCCCCCGGGGGGGGAACACCGGGGAGCTGTTTTTT
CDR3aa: CASSPRGGNTGELFF

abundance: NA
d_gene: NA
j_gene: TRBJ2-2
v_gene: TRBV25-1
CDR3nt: TGTGCCAGTGCCCGGAACAGGGTGGGCGGGGAGCTGTTTTTT
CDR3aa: CASARNRVGGELFF

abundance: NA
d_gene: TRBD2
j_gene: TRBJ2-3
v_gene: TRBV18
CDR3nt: TGTGCCAGCCGTACAGGTCTAGCGGCTAGCACAGATACGCAGTATTTT
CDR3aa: CASRTGLAASTDTQYF

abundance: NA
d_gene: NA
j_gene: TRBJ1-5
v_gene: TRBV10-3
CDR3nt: TGTGCCATCAGTGCACAGCCGTGGGGCCAGCCCCAGCATTTT
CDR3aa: CAISAQPWGQPQHF

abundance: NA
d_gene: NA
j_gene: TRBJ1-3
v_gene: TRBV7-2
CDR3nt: TGTGCCAGCAGCCCCAGGCAGGGGATCTCTGGAAACACCATATATTTT
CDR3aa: CASSPRQGISGNTIYF

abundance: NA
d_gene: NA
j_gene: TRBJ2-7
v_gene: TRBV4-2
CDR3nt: TGTGCCAGCAGCCAAGATCTTCTAGGACTCTACGAGCAGTACTTC
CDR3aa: CASSQDLLGLYEQYF

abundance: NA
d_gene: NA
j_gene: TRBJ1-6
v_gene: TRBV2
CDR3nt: TGTGCCAGTCTGGGGCGGAACATTCTCCACTTT
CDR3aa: CASLGRNILHF

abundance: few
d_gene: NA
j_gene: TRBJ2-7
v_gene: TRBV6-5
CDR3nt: TGTGCCAGCGAGAGCCGAGCGGGCATGTACGAGCAGTACTTC
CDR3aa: CASESRAGMYEQYF

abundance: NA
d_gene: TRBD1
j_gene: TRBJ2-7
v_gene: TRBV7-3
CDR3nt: TGTGCCAGCAGCATCGGACAGGGGGCTTTGGGCTACGAGCAGTACTTC
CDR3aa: CASSIGQGALGYEQYF

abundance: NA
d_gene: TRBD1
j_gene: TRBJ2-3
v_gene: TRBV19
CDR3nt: TGTGCCAGTAGTAACGCCGGGACAGGGGGATTAGGCACAGATACGCAGTATTTT
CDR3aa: CASSNAGTGGLGTDTQYF

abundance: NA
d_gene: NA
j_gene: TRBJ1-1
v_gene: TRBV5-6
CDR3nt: TGTGCCAGCAGCTTGTCGGCAGGGTCGCCGAAAGCTTTCTTT
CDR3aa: CASSLSAGSPKAFF

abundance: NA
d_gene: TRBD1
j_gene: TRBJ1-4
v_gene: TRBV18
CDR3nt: TGTGCCAGCTCACCGGGGACAGGGCCCGAAAAACTGTTTTTT
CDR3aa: CASSPGTGPEKLFF

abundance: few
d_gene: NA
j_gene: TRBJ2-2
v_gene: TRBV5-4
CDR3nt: TGTGCCAGCAGAGGGGGACAACGGGCCGGGGAGCTGTTTTTT
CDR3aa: CASRGGQRAGELFF

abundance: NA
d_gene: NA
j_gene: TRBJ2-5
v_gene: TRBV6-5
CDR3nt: TGTGCCAGCACGCTAGTACAAGAGACCCAGTACTTC
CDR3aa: CASTLVQETQYF

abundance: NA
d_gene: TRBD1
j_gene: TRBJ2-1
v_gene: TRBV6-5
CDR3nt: TGTGCCAGCCTTCGGACAGGGGGTTTGTACAATGAGCAGTTCTTC
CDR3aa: CASLRTGGLYNEQFF

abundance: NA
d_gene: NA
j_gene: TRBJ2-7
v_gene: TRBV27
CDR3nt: TGTGCCAGCAGTCCCGGAAGGACTAAACGAACGGAGCCTACCTACGAGCAGTACTTC
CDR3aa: CASSPGRTKRTEPTYEQYF

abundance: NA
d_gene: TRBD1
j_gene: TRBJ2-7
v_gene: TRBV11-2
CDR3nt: TGTGCCAGCAGCTCGCCACGGACAGGGGACTCCTACGAGCAGTACTTC
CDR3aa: CASSSPRTGDSYEQYF

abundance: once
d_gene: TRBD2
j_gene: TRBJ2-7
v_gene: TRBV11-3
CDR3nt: TGTGCCAGCAGCACGAGCGGGACTAGTTACGAGCAGTACTTC
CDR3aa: CASSTSGTSYEQYF

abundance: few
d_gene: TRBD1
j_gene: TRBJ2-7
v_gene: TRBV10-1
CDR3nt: TGCGCCAGCAGAAGACAGGGGCGACGGTCCTACGAGCAGTACTTC
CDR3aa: CASRRQGRRSYEQYF

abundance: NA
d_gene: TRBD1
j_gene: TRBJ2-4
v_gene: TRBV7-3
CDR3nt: TGTGCCAGCAGCTTCCGGGACAGGGTTCTTCTCGGTGAGGACATTCAGTACTTC
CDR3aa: CASSFRDRVLLGEDIQYF

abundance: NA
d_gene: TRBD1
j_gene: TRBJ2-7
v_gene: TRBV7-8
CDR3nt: TGTGCCAGCAGCTTACGACGGGACAGGTCGGACGAGCAGTACTTC
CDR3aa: CASSLRRDRSDEQYF

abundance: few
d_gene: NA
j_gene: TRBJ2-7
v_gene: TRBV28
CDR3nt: TGTGCCAGCAGTAAAAAGCGGGTGGCCTACGAGCAGTACTTC
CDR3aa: CASSKKRVAYEQYF

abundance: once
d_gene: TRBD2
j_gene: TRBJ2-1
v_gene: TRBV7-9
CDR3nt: TGTGCCAGCAGCCCCACTAGCGGGGCATACAATGAGCAGTTCTTC
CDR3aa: CASSPTSGAYNEQFF

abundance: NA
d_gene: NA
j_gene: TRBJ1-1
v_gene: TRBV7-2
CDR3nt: TGTGCCAGCAGCTTACAGGGGTACACTGAAGCTTTCTTT
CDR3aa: CASSLQGYTEAFF

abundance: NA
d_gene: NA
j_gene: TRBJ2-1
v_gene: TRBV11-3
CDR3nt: TGTGCCAGCAGCTCTGGACTAACCCCCCGCAATGAGCAGTTCTTC
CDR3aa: CASSSGLTPRNEQFF

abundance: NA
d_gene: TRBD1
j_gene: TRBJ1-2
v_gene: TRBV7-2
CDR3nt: TGTGCCAGCAGCTTAGCTCGGGGGACAGGGAACTATGGCTACACCTTC
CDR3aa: CASSLARGTGNYGYTF

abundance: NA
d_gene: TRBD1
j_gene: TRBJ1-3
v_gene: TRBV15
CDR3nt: TGTGCCACCATTCCAGGGGGCGCGGGCTCTTCGGGTCACACCATATATTTT
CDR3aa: CATIPGGAGSSGHTIYF

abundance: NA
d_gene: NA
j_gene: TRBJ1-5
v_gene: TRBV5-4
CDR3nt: TGTGCCAGCAGCTCTTGGGGCGGGAAGGGGCCCCAGCATTTT
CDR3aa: CASSSWGGKGPQHF

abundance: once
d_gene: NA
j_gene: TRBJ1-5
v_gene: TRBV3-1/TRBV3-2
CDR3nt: TGTGCCAGCAGCCAAGAACCCGCCGGGACACCCATTAATAATAGCAATCAGCCCCAGCATTTT
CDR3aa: CASSQEPAGTPINNSNQPQHF

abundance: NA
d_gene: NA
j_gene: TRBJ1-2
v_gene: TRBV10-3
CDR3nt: TGTGCCATCAGTGAGCCGTTGACAGGTACCGGCTACACCTTC
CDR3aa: CAISEPLTGTGYTF

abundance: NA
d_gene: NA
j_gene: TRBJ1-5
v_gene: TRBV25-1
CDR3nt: TGTGCCAGCAAACATATCCGGCCCCAGCATTTT
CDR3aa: CASKHIRPQHF

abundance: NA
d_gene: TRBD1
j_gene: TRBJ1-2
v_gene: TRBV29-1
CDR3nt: TGCAGCGTAGCACTGACAGGGTACGGATATGGCTACACCTTC
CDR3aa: CSVALTGYGYGYTF

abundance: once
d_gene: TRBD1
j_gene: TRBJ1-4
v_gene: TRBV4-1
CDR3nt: TGCGCCAGCAGCACACCCGGGACAGGAGGGGAAAAACTGTTTTTT
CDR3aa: CASSTPGTGGEKLFF

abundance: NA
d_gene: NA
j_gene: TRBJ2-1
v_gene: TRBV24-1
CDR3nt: TGTGCCACCAGTGCCATAGGGCTGAGGGAAAACTACAATGAGCAGTTCTTC
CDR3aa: CATSAIGLRENYNEQFF

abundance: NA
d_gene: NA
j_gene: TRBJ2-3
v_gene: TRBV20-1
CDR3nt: TGCAGTGCTAGAGATATGGATACGCAGTATTTT
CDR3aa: CSARDMDTQYF

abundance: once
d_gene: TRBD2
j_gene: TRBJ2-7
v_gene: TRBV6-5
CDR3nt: TGTGCCAGCAGTTACATGGCGGGGGGATTCTACGAGCAGTACTTC
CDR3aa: CASSYMAGGFYEQYF

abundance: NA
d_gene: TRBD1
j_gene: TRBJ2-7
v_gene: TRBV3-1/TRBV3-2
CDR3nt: TGTGCCAGCAGCCCTCAAGGACAGGGATCCTACGAGCAGTACTTC
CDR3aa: CASSPQGQGSYEQYF

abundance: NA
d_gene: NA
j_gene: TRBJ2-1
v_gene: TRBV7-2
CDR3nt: TGTGCCAGCAGCCCGGGACTGCCGAGGGGTGAGCAGTTCTTC
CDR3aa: CASSPGLPRGEQFF

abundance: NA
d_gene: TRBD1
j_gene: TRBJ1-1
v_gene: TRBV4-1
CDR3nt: TGCGCCAGCAGCCACCCGGGACAGGGGGCAATGGGCACTGAAGCTTTCTTT
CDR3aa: CASSHPGQGAMGTEAFF

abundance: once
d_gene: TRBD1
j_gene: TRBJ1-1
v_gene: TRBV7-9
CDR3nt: TGTGCCAGCAGCGGATTCGGACAGGGCAGCACTGAAGCTTTCTTT
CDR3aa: CASSGFGQGSTEAFF

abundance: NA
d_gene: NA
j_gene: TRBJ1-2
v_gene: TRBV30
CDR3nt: TGTGCCTGGACAGTCGGAAGCGGGGGCTACACCTTC
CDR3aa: CAWTVGSGGYTF

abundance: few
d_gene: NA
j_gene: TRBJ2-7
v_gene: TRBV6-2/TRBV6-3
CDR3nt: TGTGCCAGCAGCCTCTACGACACGGAGGGGCCCTACGAGCAGTACTTC
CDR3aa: CASSLYDTEGPYEQYF

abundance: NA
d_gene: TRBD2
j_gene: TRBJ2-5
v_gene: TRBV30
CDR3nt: TGTGCCTGGAAGCCCTTAGCGGGAGTAAGAGAGACCCAGTACTTC
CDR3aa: CAWKPLAGVRETQYF